The 5 T cell receptor beta chains below come from one sample, sequenced in a study of blood T cell repertoires in COVID-19. Assay used: immunoSEQ multiplex PCR; TCRdb lists only in-frame clones, some missing. The top ten clones hold around a sixth of a sample with roughly 120,000 clones, over 80% of them seen once. Sequencing input: peripheral blood. These receptors were taken from a woman aged 55-70 years with acute or convalescent COVID-19.

This chain links TRBV11-2 with TRBJ2-1; D perhaps matches TRBD1 (6 bases). V was shortened by 7 bases and J by 6 bases, with 13 bases between the two germline ends. The CDR3 length is 13 residues. Germline CDR1 is SGHAT and CDR2 is FQNNGV. The CDR3 DNA sequence: TGTGCCAGCACCCCGGACAGCTTCAATGAGCAGTTCTTC. Protein: CASTPDSFNEQFF.

The rearrangement links TRBV2 to TRBJ2-3; D perhaps matches TRBD1 (5 bases). V was pared by 3 bases and J by 2 bases, with 18 bases between. The V gene's germline CDR1 is SNHLY and CDR2 FYNNEI. The CDR3 contains 17 residues. This chain's CDR3 is CASSDGWTIRDTDTQYF. CDR3 nucleotide sequence: TGTGCCAGCAGTGATGGTTGGACAATCAGAGACACAGATACGCAGTATTTT.

The gene calls are TRBV6-2 or TRBV6-3 and TRBJ2-7; tentative D call: TRBD2 (6 bases). Between the trimmed V and J ends, which lost 0 bases and 6 bases, there was a span of 12 bases. CDR3 size: 14 residues. From germline, CDR1 is MNHEY and CDR2 SVGEGT. The CDR3 protein is CASSYSRGKGEQYF. In DNA form, the CDR3 reads TGTGCCAGCAGTTACTCCCGGGGGAAGGGCGAGCAGTACTTC.

The chain joins TRBV4-1 to TRBJ1-5; D unclear. The CDR3 has 15 amino acids. Trimming pared 1 base from V and 3 bases from J, leaving 10 bases between. Germline V gene sequence: CDR1 MGHRA, CDR2 YSYEKL. The chain's CDR3 is CASSQVAGLNQPQHF. Here the CDR3 DNA reads TGCGCCAGCAGCCAAGTAGCGGGTCTCAATCAGCCCCAGCATTTT.

The chain recombines TRBV15 with TRBJ1-1; no reliable D call. Germline values: CDR1 LNHNV, CDR2 YYDKDF (reference sequence). The CDR3 extends over 14 amino acids. V gave up 0 bases and J gave up 5 bases, with 10 bases separating them. CDR3 nucleotides: TGTGCCACCAGCAGAGATCGCCAGGCTACTGAAGCTTTCTTT. Translated: CATSRDRQATEAFF. Together with reference TRBV15 and TRBJ1-1, the CDR3 gives the full variable domain: DAMVIQNPRYQVTQFGKPVTLSCSQTLNHNVMYWYQQKSSQAPKLLFHYYDKDFNNEADTPDNFQSRRPNTSFCFLDIRSPGLGDTAMYLCATSRDRQATEAFFGQGTRLTVV.